The 29 T cell receptor beta chains below all came from one sample that was sequenced in a study of brain T cells in children with intractable seizures. Profiled with immunoSEQ multiplex PCR; TCRdb holds only in-frame clones, not every one. The table records 110,000 or so clones, around 94% of them present only once. The source material was peripheral blood, sampled at surgery. The receptors shown here come from a boy under two years old with hemimegalencephaly and intractable seizures.

In nucleotides, the CDR3 is TGTGCCAGCAGCATAAGACAGGGACCCCAAGAGACCCAGTACTTC. It encodes CASSIRQGPQETQYF. The genes are TRBV7-3 and TRBJ2-5; 7 bases map to TRBD1. Germline CDR1 is SGHTA and CDR2 is FQGTGA. The ends lost 5 bases at V and 1 base at J; junction bases unmatched: 7. This CDR3 contains 15 residues.

This chain joins TRBV12-3 or TRBV12-4 and TRBJ2-3, with a tentative D call TRBD1 (5 bases). Trimming cost V 5 bases and J 6 bases, with 12 bases left between them. This CDR3 is built from 13 residues. This chain's CDR3 is CASSLGATDTQYF. In nucleotides, the CDR3 is TGTGCCAGCAGTCTAGGGGCAACGGATACGCAGTATTTT.

This clone appeared once. V is TRBV7-2 and J is TRBJ2-5; TRBD2 agrees at 13 bases. The CDR3 is 16 amino acids. The germline V gene has CDR1 SGHTA and CDR2 FQGNSA. V was clipped by 5 bases and J by 5 bases; unmatched bases: 8. The CDR3 DNA is TGTGCCAGCAGCCCACTAGCGGGAGGGCCTAGGGAGACCCAGTACTTC. This gives the protein CASSPLAGGPRETQYF.

The chain links TRBV5-1 to TRBJ2-5, with D tentatively TRBD1 (5 bases). V lost 4 bases, J lost 1 base, and 11 bases lay in between. The CDR3 totals 14 residues. The germline CDR1 and CDR2 sequences are SGHRS and YFSETQ. This CDR3 is CASSRQGFQETQYF. CDR3 nucleotide sequence: TGCGCCAGCAGCCGGCAGGGATTCCAAGAGACCCAGTACTTC.

The rearrangement links TRBV28 to TRBJ2-2; the D gene could be TRBD1 or TRBD2 (6 bases each). CDR3 size: 17 residues. V was trimmed by 7 bases and J by 5 bases, leaving 23 bases between them. Germline CDR1 is MDHEN and CDR2 is SYDVKM. The DNA of the CDR3 is TGTGCCAGCATCACCAATAGGGGGGCGCCGGAGACCGGGGAGCTGTTTTTT. It specifies CASITNRGAPETGELFF. Looking up the rest from reference TRBV28 and TRBJ2-2 gives the full variable domain: DVKVTQSSRYLVKRTGEKVFLECVQDMDHENMFWYRQDPGLGLRLIYFSYDVKMKEKGDIPEGYSVSREKKERFSLILESASTNQTSMYLCASITNRGAPETGELFFGEGSRLTVL.

The chain couples TRBV11-2 to TRBJ2-5; a possible D gene is TRBD1 (5 bases). CDR3 length equals 15 residues. From germline, CDR1 is SGHAT and CDR2 FQNNGV. V lost 1 base to trimming and J lost 0 bases, with 9 bases between them. The DNA of the CDR3 is TGTGCCAGCAGCTTAGGGACATTGTACCAAGAGACCCAGTACTTC. Translation: CASSLGTLYQETQYF.

This chain uses TRBV3-1 (or the pseudogene TRBV3-2) with TRBJ2-7; D uncertain. The CDR3 has 17 amino acids. V gave up 1 base and J gave up 3 bases, with 19 bases separating them. Germline CDR1 LGHDT, CDR2 YNNKEL (reference sequence). DNA of the CDR3: TGTGCCAGCAGCCAAGTTTGGGTCCCCCACCCCAACTACGAGCAGTACTTC. It yields the protein CASSQVWVPHPNYEQYF.

The rearrangement links TRBV15 to TRBJ2-5; 7 nucleotides align to TRBD2. Germline CDR1 LNHNV, CDR2 YYDKDF (reference sequence). CDR3 length equals 14 residues. V gave up 1 base and J gave up 3 bases; unmatched junction bases: 2. The CDR3 spells CATSRGAGEETQYF. The CDR3 bases are TGTGCCACCAGCAGAGGGGCGGGAGAAGAGACCCAGTACTTC.

This clone was seen only once. The chain combines TRBV18 with TRBJ2-3, with D unresolved. The germline V and J ends were trimmed by 3 bases and 0 bases, with 10 bases remaining between them. The V gene's germline CDR1 is KGHSH and CDR2 LQKENI. The CDR3 consists of 15 residues. CDR3 sequence: CASSPLGSSTDTQYF. Written as DNA, the CDR3 is TGTGCCAGCTCACCCCTGGGGTCTAGCACAGATACGCAGTATTTT.

The chain joins TRBV24-1 to TRBJ2-1; 7 nucleotides agree with TRBD2. Unmatched junction bases numbered 4, after V lost 1 base and J lost 8 bases. This CDR3 is 14 amino acids long. Per the germline V gene, CDR1 is KGHDR and CDR2 is SFDVKD. CDR3 residues: CATSDFGRSHEQFF. The CDR3 bases are TGTGCCACCAGTGATTTCGGGAGGTCCCATGAGCAGTTCTTC.

The rearrangement joins TRBV6-2 or TRBV6-3 to TRBJ2-5; 12 nucleotides match TRBD1. In germline, CDR1 is MNHEY, CDR2 SVGEGT. CDR3 size: 14 residues. The trim removed 6 bases at V and 5 bases at J, leaving 4 bases unmatched. The CDR3 DNA reads as TGTGCCAGCAGCTGGGACAGGGGGCGGGAGACCCAGTACTTC. Its translation is CASSWDRGRETQYF.

The CDR3 bases are TGTGCCAGCAGCCCCTTGCTAGCCCCATACTCGGATACGCAGTATTTT. Encoded protein: CASSPLLAPYSDTQYF. The rearrangement joins TRBV7-8 to TRBJ2-3; possible D gene TRBD2, 5 bases. Germline V lookup: CDR1 SGHVS, CDR2 FQNEAQ. Trimming removed 5 bases from V and 6 bases from J, with 21 bases in between. CDR3 length equals 16 residues.

This clone was detected once. The chain has TRBV28 and TRBJ1-4; D may be TRBD1 (6 bases). Trimming pared 9 bases from V and 4 bases from J, leaving 21 bases between. The germline gives CDR1 MDHEN, CDR2 SYDVKM. The CDR3 sequence is 16 residues long. In nucleotides, the CDR3 is TGTGCCAGTCGAACGAGATGGACAGAACTTAATGAAAAACTGTTTTTT. Translated, it gives CASRTRWTELNEKLFF.

This chain uses TRBV5-4 with TRBJ2-7; tentatively, D is TRBD1 (6 bases). CDR1 is SGHNT, CDR2 YYREEE, per germline (reference sequence). The V end lost 4 bases, the J end lost 4 bases, and 18 bases lay between the germline ends. CDR3 length equals 15 residues. The CDR3 is CASSPGAQGAYEQYF. The DNA for the CDR3 is TGTGCCAGCAGCCCAGGGGCCCAGGGTGCGTACGAGCAGTACTTC.

The V and J genes are TRBV21-1 and TRBJ2-3; no DNA check was done on the table's D call, TRBD2. TRBV21-1 is tagged as a pseudogene. The length of the CDR3 is 17 residues. CDR3 region: CASSPSHTSGHTDTQYF. The CDR3 DNA follows: TGTGCCAGCAGCCCCTCCCATACAAGCGGCCACACAGATACGCAGTATTTT.

The gene calls are TRBV7-9 and TRBJ1-3; 7 positions match TRBD1. Trimming took 6 bases from V and 2 from J; bases not matched to a gene: 4. The CDR3 totals 14 residues. CDR1 is SEHNR and CDR2 is FQNEAQ in the germline V gene (reference sequence). The CDR3 region is CASRTGYPGNTIYF. CDR3 coding DNA: TGTGCCAGCAGGACAGGGTATCCTGGAAACACCATATATTTT.

This clone came up once. J is TRBJ1-1 and V is TRBV28; D uncertain. CDR1 and CDR2 (germline): MDHEN, SYDVKM. The length of the CDR3 is 14 residues. Trimming pared 2 bases from V and 5 bases from J, leaving 12 bases between. The CDR3 bases are TGTGCCAGCAGTTTACGGGGAGGCGGGACTGAAGCTTTCTTT. Encoded protein: CASSLRGGGTEAFF.

This chain joins TRBV3-1 (or the pseudogene TRBV3-2) and TRBJ2-1, with a possible D match to TRBD1 (6 bases). This CDR3 spans 12 amino acids. Trimming cost V 2 bases and J 7 bases, with 6 bases left between them. Germline-derived CDR1 and CDR2 are LGHDT and YNNKEL (reference sequence). The CDR3 DNA reads as TGTGCCAGCAGCCAAACAGGGAATGAGCAGTTCTTC. This sequence encodes CASSQTGNEQFF.

The CDR3 region is CASSDGGRPEQFF. DNA of the CDR3: TGTGCCAGCAGTGATGGCGGGAGGCCCGAGCAGTTCTTC. The V and J genes are TRBV6-1 and TRBJ2-1, with TRBD2 identical over 8 bases. The J segment lost 10 bases and the V segment lost 3 bases, leaving 5 bases of the junction unmatched. The CDR3 has 13 amino acids. The germline V gene encodes CDR1 MNHNS and CDR2 SASEGT.

The CDR3 sequence is CSVGRTSSYNEQFF. In DNA form, the CDR3 reads TGCAGCGTTGGCCGGACTAGCTCCTACAATGAGCAGTTCTTC. V is TRBV29-1 and J is TRBJ2-1, with 7 bases lining up with TRBD2. Germline V lookup: CDR1 SQVTM, CDR2 ANQGSEA. This CDR3 spans 14 amino acids. Trimming cost V 4 bases and J 0 bases; bases outside gene matches: 3.

The CDR3 nucleotides read TGTGCCAGCAGTCCGTGGGCCGTCGCCTACAATGAGCAGTTCTTC. As protein: CASSPWAVAYNEQFF. The chain has TRBV27 and TRBJ2-1; the D is unclear. The CDR3 runs 15 residues. Germline CDR1 reads MNHEY; CDR2 reads SMNVEV (reference sequence). The V gene lost 5 bases and the J gene lost 2 bases, with 13 bases spanning the gap.

The CDR3 coding sequence is TGTGCCAGCAGTCCCTCAAAACAGAAAACTAGTAAGAACACTGAAGCTTTCTTT. This sequence encodes CASSPSKQKTSKNTEAFF. This rearrangement joins TRBV28 to TRBJ1-1; no reliable D call. Trimming took off 5 bases at V and 1 base at J, with 23 bases between the two ends. CDR1 is MDHEN, CDR2 SYDVKM, per germline. The length of the CDR3 is 18 residues.

The rearrangement uses TRBV4-1 and TRBJ1-4, with D unresolved. V was trimmed by 3 bases and J by 8 bases, leaving 13 bases between them. The CDR3 is made up of 14 amino acids. Germline assignment: CDR1 MGHRA and CDR2 YSYEKL. CDR3 amino acids: CASSHGSGEEKLFF. CDR3 DNA sequence: TGCGCCAGCAGCCATGGGTCGGGTGAGGAAAAACTGTTTTTT.

This chain uses TRBV7-2 with TRBJ2-7, with 9 bases matching TRBD1. V shed 3 bases and J 3 bases; nucleotides not matched to a gene: 3. Germline loops: CDR1 SGHTA, CDR2 FQGNSA. The CDR3 sequence is 14 residues long. CDR3 protein: CASSFRTGDYEQYF. CDR3 DNA sequence: TGTGCCAGCAGCTTCCGGACAGGGGACTACGAGCAGTACTTC.

This chain connects TRBV29-1 to TRBJ2-7; D is perhaps TRBD1 or TRBD2 (5 bases each). Germline V gives CDR1 SQVTM, CDR2 ANQGSEA. The ends were cut back, 6 bases at V and 0 bases at J, with 12 bases in the middle. This CDR3 spans 13 amino acids. The CDR3, as DNA: TGCAGCGTGGGACGCACGAGCTCCTACGAGCAGTACTTC. It translates to CSVGRTSSYEQYF.

The genes are TRBV4-1 and TRBJ2-2; 9 bases fit TRBD2. Germline CDR1 reads MGHRA; CDR2 reads YSYEKL. CDR3 length: 19 residues. J lost 4 bases, V lost 0 bases, and 12 bases had no gene match. CDR3 residues: CASSQDGMLAGPPTGELFF. The DNA for the CDR3 is TGCGCCAGCAGCCAAGATGGGATGCTAGCGGGACCACCCACCGGGGAGCTGTTTTTT.

The chain has TRBV7-2 and TRBJ2-5, with D unclear. This CDR3 contains 13 residues. Trimming pared 3 bases from V and 4 bases from J, leaving 9 bases between. Germline loops: CDR1 SGHTA, CDR2 FQGNSA. The CDR3 reads CASSFSPIETQYF. Written as DNA, the CDR3 is TGTGCCAGCAGCTTTTCCCCGATAGAGACCCAGTACTTC.

The chain recombines TRBV2 with TRBJ1-4; D remains unclear. The V gene's germline CDR1 is SNHLY and CDR2 FYNNEI. V shed 7 bases and J shed 8 bases, with 17 bases lying between them. CDR3 size: 14 residues. CDR3 sequence reads: CASIFVGLEEKLFF. Written as DNA, the CDR3 is TGTGCCAGCATTTTCGTGGGTCTGGAGGAAAAACTGTTTTTT.

The chain uses TRBV19 and TRBJ2-2; D is perhaps TRBD2 (5 bases). V lost 7 bases and J 1 base, leaving 10 bases between the germline ends. This CDR3 is 14 amino acids long. CDR1 and CDR2 (germline): LNHDA, SQIVND (reference sequence). CDR3 nucleotide sequence: TGTGCCAGTAACACCCGGGAGAACACCGGGGAGCTGTTTTTT. Translation: CASNTRENTGELFF.